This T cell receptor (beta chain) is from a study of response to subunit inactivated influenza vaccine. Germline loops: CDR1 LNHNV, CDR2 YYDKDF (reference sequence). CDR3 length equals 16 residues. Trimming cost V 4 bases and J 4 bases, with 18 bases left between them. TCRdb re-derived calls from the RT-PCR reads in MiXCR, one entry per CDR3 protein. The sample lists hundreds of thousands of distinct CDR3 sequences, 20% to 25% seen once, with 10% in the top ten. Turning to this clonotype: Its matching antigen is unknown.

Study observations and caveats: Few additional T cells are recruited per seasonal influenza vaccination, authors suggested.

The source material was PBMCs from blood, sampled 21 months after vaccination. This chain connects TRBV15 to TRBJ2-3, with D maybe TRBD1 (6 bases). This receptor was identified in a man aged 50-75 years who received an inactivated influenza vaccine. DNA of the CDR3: TGTGCCACCAGCAAAAAGACAGGCTTTCGGGCAGATACGCAGTATTTT. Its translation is CATSKKTGFRADTQYF. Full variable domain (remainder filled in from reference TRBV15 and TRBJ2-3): DAMVIQNPRYQVTQFGKPVTLSCSQTLNHNVMYWYQQKSSQAPKLLFHYYDKDFNNEADTPDNFQSRRPNTSFCFLDIRSPGLGDTAMYLCATSKKTGFRADTQYFGPGTRLTVL.